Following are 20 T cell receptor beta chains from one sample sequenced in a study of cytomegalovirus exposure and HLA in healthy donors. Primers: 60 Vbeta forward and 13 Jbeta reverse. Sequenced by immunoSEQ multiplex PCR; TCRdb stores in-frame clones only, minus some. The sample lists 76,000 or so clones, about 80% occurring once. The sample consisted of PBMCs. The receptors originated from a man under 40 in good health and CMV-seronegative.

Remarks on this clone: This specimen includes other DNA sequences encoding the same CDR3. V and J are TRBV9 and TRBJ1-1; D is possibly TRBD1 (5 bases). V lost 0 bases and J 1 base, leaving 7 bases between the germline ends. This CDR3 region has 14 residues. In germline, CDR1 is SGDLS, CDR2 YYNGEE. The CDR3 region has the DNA TGTGCCAGCAGCGTAGCCGGGGGGAACACTGAAGCTTTCTTT. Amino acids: CASSVAGGNTEAFF.

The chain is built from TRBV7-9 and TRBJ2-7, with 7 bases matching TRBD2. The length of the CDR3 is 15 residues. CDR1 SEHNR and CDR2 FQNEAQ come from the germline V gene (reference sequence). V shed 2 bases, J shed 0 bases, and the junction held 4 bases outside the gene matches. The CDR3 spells CASSLLAAASYEQYF. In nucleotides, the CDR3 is TGTGCCAGCAGCTTACTAGCGGCTGCCTCCTACGAGCAGTACTTC.

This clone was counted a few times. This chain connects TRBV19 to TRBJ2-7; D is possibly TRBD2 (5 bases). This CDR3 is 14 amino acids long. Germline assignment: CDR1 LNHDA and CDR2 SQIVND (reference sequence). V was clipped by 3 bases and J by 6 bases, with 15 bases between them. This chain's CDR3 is CASSIGGFPSEQYF. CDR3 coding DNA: TGTGCCAGTAGTATTGGAGGTTTCCCATCCGAGCAGTACTTC.

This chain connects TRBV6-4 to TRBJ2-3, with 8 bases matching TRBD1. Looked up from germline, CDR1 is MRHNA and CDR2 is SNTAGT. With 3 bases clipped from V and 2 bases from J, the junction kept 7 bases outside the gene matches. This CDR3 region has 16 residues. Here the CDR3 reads CASSEFLDRDTDTQYF. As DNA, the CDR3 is TGTGCCAGCAGTGAGTTTCTGGACAGGGACACAGATACGCAGTATTTT.

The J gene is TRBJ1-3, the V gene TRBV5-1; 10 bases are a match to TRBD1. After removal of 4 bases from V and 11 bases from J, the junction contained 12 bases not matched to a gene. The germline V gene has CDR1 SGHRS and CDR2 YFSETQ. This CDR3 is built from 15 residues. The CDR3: CASSEDRQGAYAIYF. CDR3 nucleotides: TGCGCCAGCAGCGAAGACCGACAGGGGGCTTACGCCATATATTTT.

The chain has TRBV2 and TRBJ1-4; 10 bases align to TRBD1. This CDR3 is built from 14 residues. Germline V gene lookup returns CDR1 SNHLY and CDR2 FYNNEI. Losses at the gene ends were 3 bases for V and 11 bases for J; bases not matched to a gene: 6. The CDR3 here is CASSDRMGQGKLFF. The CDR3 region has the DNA TGTGCCAGCAGTGATAGAATGGGACAGGGGAAACTGTTTTTT.

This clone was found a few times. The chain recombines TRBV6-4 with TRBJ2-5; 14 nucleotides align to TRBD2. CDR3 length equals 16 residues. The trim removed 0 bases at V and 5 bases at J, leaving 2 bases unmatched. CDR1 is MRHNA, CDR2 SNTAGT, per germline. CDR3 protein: CASSDSTSGGAETQYF. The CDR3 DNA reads TGTGCCAGCAGTGACTCGACTAGCGGGGGGGCCGAGACCCAGTACTTC.

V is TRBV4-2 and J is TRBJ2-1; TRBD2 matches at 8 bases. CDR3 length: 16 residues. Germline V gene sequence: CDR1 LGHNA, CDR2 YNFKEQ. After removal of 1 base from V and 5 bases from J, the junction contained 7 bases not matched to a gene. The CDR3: CASSQGSGGLDNEQFF. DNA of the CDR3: TGTGCCAGCAGCCAAGGGTCGGGGGGGCTGGACAATGAGCAGTTCTTC.

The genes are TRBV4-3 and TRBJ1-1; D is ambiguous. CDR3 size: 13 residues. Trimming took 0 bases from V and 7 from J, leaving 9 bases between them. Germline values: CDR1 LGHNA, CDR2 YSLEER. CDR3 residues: CASSQDSGFEAFF. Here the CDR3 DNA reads TGCGCCAGCAGCCAAGATTCGGGGTTTGAAGCTTTCTTT.

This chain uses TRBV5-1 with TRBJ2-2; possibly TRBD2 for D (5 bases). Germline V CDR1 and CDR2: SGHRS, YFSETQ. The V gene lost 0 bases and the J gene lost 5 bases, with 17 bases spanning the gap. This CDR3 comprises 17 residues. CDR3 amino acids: CASSLDPPPRRTGELFF. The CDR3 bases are TGCGCCAGCAGCTTGGACCCCCCACCCAGGAGGACCGGGGAGCTGTTTTTT.

CDR3 sequence reads: CASSPGKYTEAFF. The CDR3 region has the DNA TGTGCCAGCAGCCCCGGGAAGTACACTGAAGCTTTCTTT. The chain links TRBV27 to TRBJ1-1; D is unclear. Germline V gene data show CDR1 as MNHEY and CDR2 as SMNVEV (reference sequence). Between the trimmed V and J ends, which lost 6 bases and 3 bases, there was a span of 11 bases. This CDR3 spans 13 amino acids.

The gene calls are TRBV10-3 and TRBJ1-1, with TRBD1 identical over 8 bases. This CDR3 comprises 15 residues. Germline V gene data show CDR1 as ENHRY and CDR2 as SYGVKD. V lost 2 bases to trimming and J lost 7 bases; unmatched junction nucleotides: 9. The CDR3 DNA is TGTGCCATCAGTGAGCGGGACAGGTTTAGGGGTGAAGCTTTCTTT. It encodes CAISERDRFRGEAFF.

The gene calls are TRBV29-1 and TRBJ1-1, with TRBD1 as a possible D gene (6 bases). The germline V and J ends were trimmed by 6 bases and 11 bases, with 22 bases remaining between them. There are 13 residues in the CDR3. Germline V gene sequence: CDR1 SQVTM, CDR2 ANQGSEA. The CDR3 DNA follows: TGCAGCGTATCCCTATCCAGGGGAATGTACGCTTTCTTT. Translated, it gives CSVSLSRGMYAFF.

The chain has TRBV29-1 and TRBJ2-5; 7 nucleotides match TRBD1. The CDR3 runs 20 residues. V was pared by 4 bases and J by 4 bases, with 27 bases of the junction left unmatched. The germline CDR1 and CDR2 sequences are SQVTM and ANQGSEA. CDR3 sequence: CSVVRQGVRAPGTSRETQYF. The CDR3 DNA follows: TGCAGCGTTGTACGGCAGGGGGTGAGGGCCCCTGGTACCTCTAGAGAGACCCAGTACTTC.

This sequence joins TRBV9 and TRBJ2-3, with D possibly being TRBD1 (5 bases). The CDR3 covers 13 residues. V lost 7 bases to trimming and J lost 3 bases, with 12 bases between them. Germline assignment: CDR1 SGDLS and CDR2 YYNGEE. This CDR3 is CASEGARTDTQYF. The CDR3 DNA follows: TGTGCCAGCGAAGGGGCAAGAACAGATACGCAGTATTTT.

CDR3 DNA: TGTGCCAGCAGCCCCAGACAGGGGGCATTCACTGAAGCTTTCTTT. It yields the protein CASSPRQGAFTEAFF. The chain is built from TRBV11-2 and TRBJ1-1; 10 nucleotides align to TRBD1. J gave up 4 bases and V 5 bases, and 7 bases lay outside the gene matches. The CDR3 covers 15 residues. Germline lookup yields CDR1 SGHAT and CDR2 FQNNGV.

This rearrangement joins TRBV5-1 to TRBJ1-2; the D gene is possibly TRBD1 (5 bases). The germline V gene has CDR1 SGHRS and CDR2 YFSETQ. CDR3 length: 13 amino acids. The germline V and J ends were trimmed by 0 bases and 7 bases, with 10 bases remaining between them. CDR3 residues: CASSLAGTSGYTF. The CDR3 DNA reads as TGCGCCAGCAGCTTGGCCGGGACTAGTGGCTACACCTTC.

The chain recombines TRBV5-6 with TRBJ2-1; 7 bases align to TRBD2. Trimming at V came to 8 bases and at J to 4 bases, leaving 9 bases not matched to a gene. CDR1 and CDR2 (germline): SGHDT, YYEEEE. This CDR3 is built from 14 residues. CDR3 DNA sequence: TGTGCCAGTCGAGCGGGGATTTCGTACAATGAGCAGTTCTTC. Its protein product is CASRAGISYNEQFF.

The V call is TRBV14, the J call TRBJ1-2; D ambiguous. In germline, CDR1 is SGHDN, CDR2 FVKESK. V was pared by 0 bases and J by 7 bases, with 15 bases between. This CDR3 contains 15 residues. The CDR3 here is CASSQDLFTYSGYTF. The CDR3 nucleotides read TGTGCCAGCAGCCAAGATCTTTTCACGTACTCTGGCTACACCTTC.

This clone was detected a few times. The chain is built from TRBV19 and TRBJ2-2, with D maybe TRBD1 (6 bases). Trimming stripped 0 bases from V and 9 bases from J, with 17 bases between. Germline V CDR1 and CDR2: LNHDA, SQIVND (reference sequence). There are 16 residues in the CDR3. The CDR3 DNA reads TGTGCCAGTAGTATAGAGGCCGCCAGGGGTATCCGGGAGCTGTTTTTT. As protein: CASSIEAARGIRELFF.